The subject of this entry is one TCR beta chain. Its antigen is still unknown. These data belong to a study of cytomegalovirus exposure and HLA in healthy donors. Points from the study as a whole: 150 or so TCR beta chains were listed as cytomegalovirus-associated. According to a later analysis, TCR clusters from the first cohort tended to co-occur in the 100 to 150 validation repertoires.

Generated by immunoSEQ multiplex PCR, the TCRdb table keeps only in-frame clones and is missing some. The sample lists 200,000 or so clones; 83% were seen once. The donors were members of the validation cohort comprising about 130 subjects, separate from the roughly 690-subject first cohort. The CDR3 contains 14 residues. CDR1 is WSHSY and CDR2 is SAAADI in the germline V gene. V was cut by 0 bases and J by 8 bases, with 13 bases left in between. The TCR originated in a woman between 18 and 29 years old in good health and CMV-seronegative. The chain couples TRBV10-2 to TRBJ1-2, with unresolved D. Sequenced sample: PBMCs. The CDR3 bases are TGCGCCAGCAGTGAGTCGTACCTGGTAGACGGCTACACCTTC. Translating it yields CASSESYLVDGYTF.